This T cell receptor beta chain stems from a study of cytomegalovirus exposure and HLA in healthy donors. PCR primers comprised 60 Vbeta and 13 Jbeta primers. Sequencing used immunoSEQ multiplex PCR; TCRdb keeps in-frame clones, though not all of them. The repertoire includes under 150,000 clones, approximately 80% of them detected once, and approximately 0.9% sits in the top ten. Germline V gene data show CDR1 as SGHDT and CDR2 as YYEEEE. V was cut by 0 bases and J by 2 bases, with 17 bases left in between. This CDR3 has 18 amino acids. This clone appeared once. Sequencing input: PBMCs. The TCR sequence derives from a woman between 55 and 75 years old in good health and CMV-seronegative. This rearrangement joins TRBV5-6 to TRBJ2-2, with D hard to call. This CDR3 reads CASSLAMSLRSNTGELFF. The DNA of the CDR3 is TGTGCCAGCAGCTTGGCCATGTCCCTGAGATCAAACACCGGGGAGCTGTTTTTT.